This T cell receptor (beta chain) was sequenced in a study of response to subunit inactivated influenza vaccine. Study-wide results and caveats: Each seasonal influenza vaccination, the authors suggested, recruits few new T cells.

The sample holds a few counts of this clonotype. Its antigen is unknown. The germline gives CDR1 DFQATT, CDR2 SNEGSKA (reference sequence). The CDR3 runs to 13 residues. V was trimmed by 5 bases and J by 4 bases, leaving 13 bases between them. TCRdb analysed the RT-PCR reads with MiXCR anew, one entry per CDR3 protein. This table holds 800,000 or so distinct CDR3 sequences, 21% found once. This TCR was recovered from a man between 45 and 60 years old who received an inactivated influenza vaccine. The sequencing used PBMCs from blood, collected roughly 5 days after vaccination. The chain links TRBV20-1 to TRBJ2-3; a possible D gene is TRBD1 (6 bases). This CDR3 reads CSAPKGVADTQYF. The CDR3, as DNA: TGCAGTGCTCCAAAGGGGGTGGCAGATACGCAGTATTTT.